Shown below are 17 T cell receptor beta chains from a single sample sequenced in a study of regulatory T cells in long-lasting Graves disease. Arm-PCR of CDR3 regions and iRepertoire HTBI primers were the basis on which TCR beta libraries were built. TCRdb redid the calling of the multiplex PCR reads with MiXCR, one entry per CDR3 protein. The sample records 250,000 to 400,000 distinct CDR3 sequences, 15% to 20% being singletons. Time point here: newly diagnosed GD, antithyroid drugs for less than 3 months. After RNA was extracted from PBMCs, the TCR library was made from it. The starting material was peripheral blood mononuclear cells (PBMCs), obtained at new diagnosis, from a patient treated with antithyroid drugs. The receptors stem from a female donor with Graves disease.

This clonotype was recorded a few times. The chain uses TRBV3-1 and TRBJ2-4; tentatively, D is TRBD1 (6 bases). This CDR3 is built from 17 residues. Trimming left V 1 base short and J 1 base short, with 14 bases between. In germline, CDR1 is LGHDT, CDR2 YNNKEL (reference sequence). CDR3 coding DNA: TGTGCCAGCAGCCAAGTGACCAGGGGACCTGCCAAAAACATTCAGTACTTC. It yields the protein CASSQVTRGPAKNIQYF. Combining the CDR3 with reference TRBV3-1 and TRBJ2-4 gives the whole variable domain DTAVSQTPKYLVTQMGNDKSIKCEQNLGHDTMYWYKQDSKKFLKIMFSYNNKELIINETVPNRFSPKSPDKAHLNLHINSLELGDSAVYFCASSQVTRGPAKNIQYFGAGTRLSVL.

The chain recombines TRBV18 with TRBJ2-3, with D maybe TRBD1 (5 bases). Germline V gene lookup returns CDR1 KGHSH and CDR2 LQKENI. The CDR3 loop spans 16 amino acids. V was shortened by 1 base and J by 1 base, with 12 bases between the two germline ends. The CDR3 DNA sequence: TGTGCCAGCTCACCACTGTCAGGGTCGGGCACAGATACGCAGTATTTT. It specifies CASSPLSGSGTDTQYF.

This clonotype has a count of ten or more. The chain joins TRBV28 to TRBJ1-2; D not certain. Germline-derived CDR1 and CDR2 are MDHEN and SYDVKM. The CDR3 totals 13 residues. The ends were cut back, 10 bases at V and 7 bases at J, with 19 bases in the middle. The CDR3 coding sequence is TGTGCCACCAGCCGAGGGCGCGGGTTTGGCTACACCTTC. Translated: CATSRGRGFGYTF.

At least ten counts were recorded for this clonotype. The chain carries TRBV14 and TRBJ2-5, with D hard to call. V dropped 5 bases and J dropped 9 bases, with 25 bases sitting between them. The CDR3 is 16 amino acids. Germline V CDR1 and CDR2: SGHDN, FVKESK. CDR3 sequence reads: CASSSLPRQLFGAQYF. CDR3 sequence (DNA): TGTGCCAGCAGCTCCCTCCCCCGGCAGCTGTTTGGGGCCCAGTACTTC.

At least ten counts were recorded for this clonotype. The chain uses TRBV27 and TRBJ2-7; D gene uncertain. CDR3 length equals 14 residues. The ends were cut back, 3 bases at V and 2 bases at J, with 11 bases in the middle. Germline V gives CDR1 MNHEY, CDR2 SMNVEV (reference sequence). The CDR3 loop reads CASSFSENPYEQYF. The CDR3, as DNA: TGTGCCAGCAGTTTTTCGGAGAACCCCTACGAGCAGTACTTC.

The chain joins TRBV19 to TRBJ1-1; TRBD1 is a possible D gene (6 bases). This CDR3 contains 13 residues. Trimming removed 10 bases from V and 1 base from J, with 13 bases in between. Per the germline V gene, CDR1 is LNHDA and CDR2 is SQIVND (reference sequence). CDR3 region: CATRQETNTEAFF. The CDR3 DNA reads TGTGCCACCAGACAGGAGACGAACACTGAAGCTTTCTTT.

This clonotype was detected many times. Written as DNA, the CDR3 is TGTGCCAGCAGCTTGGGGGGGCGGGCAGAGACCCAGTACTTC. This gives the protein CASSLGGRAETQYF. The chain couples TRBV12-3 or TRBV12-4 to TRBJ2-5; weak D call: TRBD2 (7 bases). Trimming cost V 6 bases and J 4 bases, with 15 bases left between them. CDR3 length equals 14 residues.

This clonotype was seen a handful of times. The CDR3 spells CSARATGNSYNEQFF. The DNA for the CDR3 is TGCAGTGCTAGAGCGACTGGGAACTCCTACAATGAGCAGTTCTTC. This sequence joins TRBV20-1 and TRBJ2-1; D is unresolved. Germline V lookup: CDR1 DFQATT, CDR2 SNEGSKA (reference sequence). Trimming cost V 1 base and J 0 bases, with 10 bases left between them. The CDR3 has 15 amino acids.

This clonotype was seen many times. The rearrangement links TRBV7-9 to TRBJ2-7; D is possibly TRBD2 (5 bases). The V end lost 1 base, the J end lost 0 bases, and 10 bases lay between the germline ends. This CDR3 contains 15 residues. Germline V lookup: CDR1 SEHNR, CDR2 FQNEAQ (reference sequence). The CDR3 reads CASSLVEGYSYEQYF. In nucleotides, the CDR3 is TGTGCCAGCAGCTTAGTAGAGGGTTACTCCTACGAGCAGTACTTC.

As to this clonotype: A read error may produce the germline difference seen at one junction end. The V gene is TRBV7-9, the J gene TRBJ2-7, with TRBD1 matching 7 bases. In germline, CDR1 is SEHNR, CDR2 FQNEAQ (reference sequence). The CDR3 extends over 15 amino acids. The CDR3 is CASSVQRTGDYKQYF. As DNA, the CDR3 is TGTGCCAGCAGCGTACAGCGGACAGGAGACTACAAGCAGTACTTC.

This clonotype was recorded at least ten times. V gene TRBV27 combines with J gene TRBJ2-7; D is ambiguous. This CDR3 is built from 15 residues. The V and J ends lost 5 bases and 2 bases respectively, with 16 bases between them. The germline CDR1 and CDR2 sequences are MNHEY and SMNVEV (reference sequence). The CDR3 here is CASSPFSIGAYEQYF. The CDR3 nucleotides read TGTGCCAGCAGTCCTTTTTCGATAGGAGCCTACGAGCAGTACTTC.

This clonotype has more than one count but fewer than ten. The genes are TRBV6-1 and TRBJ1-5; TRBD1 agrees at 9 bases. CDR1 is MNHNS and CDR2 is SASEGT in the germline V gene. The CDR3 runs to 14 residues. J lost 7 bases, V lost 6 bases, and 7 bases had no gene match. CDR3 sequence (DNA): TGTGCCAGCAGCGACACAGGGGGCGGGCAGCCCCAGCATTTT. The encoded protein is CASSDTGGGQPQHF.

This clonotype was seen repeatedly, ten times or more. The chain carries TRBV27 and TRBJ2-5, with D tentatively TRBD2 (5 bases). Germline V gene sequence: CDR1 MNHEY, CDR2 SMNVEV (reference sequence). Trimming pared 5 bases from V and 2 bases from J, leaving 18 bases between. This CDR3 contains 16 residues. This chain's CDR3 is CASSPLPFREQETQYF. CDR3 nucleotides: TGTGCCAGCAGTCCACTACCTTTTCGGGAACAAGAGACCCAGTACTTC.

This clonotype was seen at least ten times. This rearrangement joins TRBV12-5 to TRBJ2-3; 10 positions agree with TRBD1. Germline CDR1 is LGHNT and CDR2 is FRNRAP. CDR3 size: 15 residues. Trimming took 9 bases from V and 1 from J; bases not matched to a gene: 7. CDR3 protein: CASATGTGGTDTQYF. DNA of the CDR3: TGTGCTAGCGCAACCGGGACAGGGGGCACAGATACGCAGTATTTT. Full variable domain (rest looked up from reference TRBV12-5 and TRBJ2-3): DARVTQTPRHKVTEMGQEVTMRCQPILGHNTVFWYRQTMMQGLELLAYFRNRAPLDDSGMPKDRFSAEMPDATLATLKIQPSEPRDSAVYFCASATGTGGTDTQYFGPGTRLTVL.

V gene TRBV20-1 combines with J gene TRBJ1-2; D gene ambiguous. Germline assignment: CDR1 DFQATT and CDR2 SNEGSKA (reference sequence). The CDR3 runs 14 residues. V was trimmed by 0 bases and J by 4 bases, leaving 12 bases between them. The CDR3 here is CSARDLQDLYGYTF. The DNA of the CDR3 is TGCAGTGCTAGAGATCTCCAGGACCTCTATGGCTACACCTTC.

This clonotype was counted at least ten times. This chain links TRBV20-1 with TRBJ2-1; 14 bases line up with TRBD2. The CDR3 spans 14 residues. Germline V lookup: CDR1 DFQATT, CDR2 SNEGSKA (reference sequence). V dropped 5 bases and J dropped 6; count of bases not matched to a gene: 3. The CDR3, as DNA: TGCAGTGCTCGGACTAGCGGGAGGTTCAATGAGCAGTTCTTC. It encodes CSARTSGRFNEQFF.

The CDR3 loop is CASCEFMNTEAFF. CDR3 in DNA: TGTGCCAGCTGCGAGTTTATGAACACTGAAGCTTTCTTT. The chain couples TRBV6-1 to TRBJ1-1; no definite D call. Trimming removed 8 bases from V and 0 bases from J, with 10 bases in between. The CDR3 contains 13 residues. Germline V gene data show CDR1 as MNHNS and CDR2 as SASEGT.